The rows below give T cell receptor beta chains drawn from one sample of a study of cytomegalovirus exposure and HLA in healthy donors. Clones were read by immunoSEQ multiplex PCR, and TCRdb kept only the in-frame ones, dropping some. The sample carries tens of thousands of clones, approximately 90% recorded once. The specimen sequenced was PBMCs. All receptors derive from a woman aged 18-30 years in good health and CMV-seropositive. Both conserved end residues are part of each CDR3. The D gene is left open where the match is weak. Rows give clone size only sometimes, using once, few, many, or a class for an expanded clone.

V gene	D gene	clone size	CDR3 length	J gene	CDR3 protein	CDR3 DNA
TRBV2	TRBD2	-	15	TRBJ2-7	CASSEEGTSHYEQYF	TGTGCCAGCAGTGAGGAGGGGACTAGTCACTACGAGCAGTACTTC
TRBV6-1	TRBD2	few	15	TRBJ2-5	CASSRLAGEGETQYF	TGTGCCAGCAGCAGACTAGCGGGGGAGGGGGAGACCCAGTACTTC
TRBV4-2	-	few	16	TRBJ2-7	CASSQDGQRVSYEQYF	TGTGCCAGCAGCCAAGATGGGCAGCGGGTCTCCTACGAGCAGTACTTC
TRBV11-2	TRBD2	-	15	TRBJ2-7	CASRPLRGGSSEQYF	TGTGCCAGCAGGCCTTTGCGGGGGGGATCCTCCGAGCAGTACTTC
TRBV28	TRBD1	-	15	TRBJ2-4	CASSPPTGDQNIQYF	TGTGCCAGCAGTCCACCCACAGGGGACCAAAACATTCAGTACTTC
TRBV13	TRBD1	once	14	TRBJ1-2	CASSSSQGADGYTF	TGTGCCAGCAGCTCATCACAGGGGGCGGATGGCTACACCTTC
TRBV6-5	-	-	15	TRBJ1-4	CASSYSIRGGEKLFF	TGTGCCAGCAGTTACTCGATCAGGGGTGGTGAAAAACTGTTTTTT
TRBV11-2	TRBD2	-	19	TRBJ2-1	CASSPIPIPGGGSYNEQFF	TGTGCCAGCAGCCCAATCCCCATCCCCGGGGGGGGTTCCTACAATGAGCAGTTCTTC
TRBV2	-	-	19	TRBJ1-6	CASSERVRGLGSYNSPLHF	TGTGCCAGCAGTGAAAGAGTTCGGGGTTTGGGCTCCTATAATTCACCCCTCCACTTT
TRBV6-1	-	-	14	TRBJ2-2	CASSESRATGELFF	TGTGCCAGCAGTGAATCGAGGGCCACCGGGGAGCTGTTTTTT
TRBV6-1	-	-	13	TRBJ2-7	CASSPGRSYEQYF	TGTGCCAGCAGCCCAGGGCGTTCCTACGAGCAGTACTTC
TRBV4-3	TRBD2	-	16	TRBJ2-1	CASSQDRSGGYNEQFF	TGCGCCAGCAGCCAAGATAGGAGCGGGGGATACAATGAGCAGTTCTTC
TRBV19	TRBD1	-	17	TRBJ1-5	CASSMEVRTGINQPQHF	TGTGCCAGTAGTATGGAGGTTAGGACAGGGATAAATCAGCCCCAGCATTTT
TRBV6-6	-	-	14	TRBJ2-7	CASSGTPGWGEQYF	TGTGCCAGCAGCGGGACTCCCGGTTGGGGGGAGCAGTACTTC
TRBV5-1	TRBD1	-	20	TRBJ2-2	CASSLAPVARGLPNTGELFF	TGCGCCAGCAGCTTGGCCCCGGTTGCCAGGGGGCTCCCGAACACCGGGGAGCTGTTTTTT
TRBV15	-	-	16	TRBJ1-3	CATSRDGGASGNTIYF	TGTGCCACCAGCAGAGATGGAGGGGCCTCTGGAAACACCATATATTTT
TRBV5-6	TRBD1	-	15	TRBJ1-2	CASSAGAEGAYGYTF	TGTGCCAGCAGCGCCGGCGCGGAGGGGGCCTATGGCTACACCTTC
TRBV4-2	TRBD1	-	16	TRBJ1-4	CASSQDQGATNEKLFF	TGTGCCAGCAGCCAAGACCAGGGGGCAACTAATGAAAAACTGTTTTTT
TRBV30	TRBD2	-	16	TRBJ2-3	CAWSTGAGGLSDTQYF	TGTGCCTGGAGTACGGGAGCGGGGGGGCTCTCAGATACGCAGTATTTT
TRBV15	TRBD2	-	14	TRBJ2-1	CATSRERGGGEQFF	TGTGCCACCAGCAGAGAGCGGGGGGGCGGTGAGCAGTTCTTC
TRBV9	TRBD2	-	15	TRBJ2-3	CASSGASGGGDTQYF	TGTGCCAGCAGCGGAGCTAGCGGGGGGGGAGATACGCAGTATTTT
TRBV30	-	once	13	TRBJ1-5	CAWSVEGNQPQHF	TGTGCCTGGAGTGTCGAGGGCAATCAGCCCCAGCATTTT
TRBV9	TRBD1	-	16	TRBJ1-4	CASSPGPGGPNEKLFF	TGTGCCAGCAGCCCCGGACCAGGGGGCCCTAATGAAAAACTGTTTTTT
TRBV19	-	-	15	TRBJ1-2	CASSITGFVGYGYTF	TGTGCCAGTAGTATTACAGGTTTCGTAGGCTATGGCTACACCTTC
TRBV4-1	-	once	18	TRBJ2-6	CASSRINTGTSGANVLTF	TGCGCCAGCAGCCGTATCAATACCGGGACTTCTGGGGCCAACGTCCTGACTTTC
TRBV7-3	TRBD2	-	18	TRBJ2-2	CASSLITSGGMNTGELFF	TGTGCCAGCAGCTTAATCACTAGCGGGGGGATGAACACCGGGGAGCTGTTTTTT
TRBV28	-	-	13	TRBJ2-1	CASSPRGNNEQFF	TGTGCCAGCAGTCCGCGGGGCAACAATGAGCAGTTCTTC
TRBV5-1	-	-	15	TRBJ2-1	CASSLEGQMYNEQFF	TGCGCCAGCAGCTTGGAAGGACAGATGTACAATGAGCAGTTCTTC
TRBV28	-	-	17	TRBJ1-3	CASSLFWRDYSGNTIYF	TGTGCCAGCAGTTTATTCTGGAGGGATTACTCTGGAAACACCATATATTTT
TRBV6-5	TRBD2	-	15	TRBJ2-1	CATFRLSGGANEQFF	TGTGCCACCTTCCGTCTTAGCGGGGGGGCTAATGAGCAGTTCTTC
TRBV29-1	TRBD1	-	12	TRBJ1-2	CSAKGTGQGYTF	TGCAGCGCAAAGGGGACAGGGCAAGGCTACACCTTC
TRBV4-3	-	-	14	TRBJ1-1	CASSQDFDSTEAFF	TGCGCCAGCAGCCAAGATTTCGATAGCACTGAAGCTTTCTTT
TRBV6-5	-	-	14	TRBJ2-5	CASFKNRGGETQYF	TGTGCCAGCTTTAAAAATAGGGGGGGAGAGACCCAGTACTTC
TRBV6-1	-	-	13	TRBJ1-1	CASSGTPDTEAFF	TGTGCCAGCAGTGGAACCCCGGACACTGAAGCTTTCTTT
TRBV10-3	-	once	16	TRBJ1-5	CAISGNRVGSNQPQHF	TGTGCCATCAGTGGTAACAGGGTAGGGAGCAATCAGCCCCAGCATTTT
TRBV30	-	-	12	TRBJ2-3	CAWESSTDTQYF	TGTGCCTGGGAAAGCAGCACAGATACGCAGTATTTT
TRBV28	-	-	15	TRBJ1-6	CASSARVGPDSPLHF	TGTGCCAGCAGTGCCAGGGTGGGGCCTGATTCACCCCTCCACTTT
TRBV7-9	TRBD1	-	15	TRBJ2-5	CASSRLGQGQETQYF	TGTGCCAGCAGCCGCCTAGGACAGGGTCAAGAGACCCAGTACTTC
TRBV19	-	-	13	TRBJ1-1	CASNSRGSTEAFF	TGTGCCAGTAACTCTAGGGGAAGTACTGAAGCTTTCTTT
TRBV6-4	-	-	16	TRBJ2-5	CASSWVATRQPKTQYF	TGTGCCAGCAGTTGGGTAGCGACTCGACAACCAAAGACCCAGTACTTC
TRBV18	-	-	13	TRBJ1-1	CASSPPRGSEAFF	TGTGCCAGCTCACCACCTAGGGGTTCTGAAGCTTTCTTT
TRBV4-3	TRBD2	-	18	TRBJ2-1	CASSQTSGWRGGQNEQFF	TGCGCCAGCAGCCAAACGAGCGGATGGCGGGGGGGCCAAAATGAGCAGTTCTTC
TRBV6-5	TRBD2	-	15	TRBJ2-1	CASSYRTSGVNEQFF	TGTGCCAGCAGTTATAGGACTAGCGGGGTCAATGAGCAGTTCTTC
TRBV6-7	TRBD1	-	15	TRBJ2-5	CASSKRDRGKETQYF	TGTGCCAGCAGTAAGCGGGACAGGGGGAAAGAGACCCAGTACTTC
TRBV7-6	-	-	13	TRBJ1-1	CASSLEQNTEAFF	TGTGCCAGCAGCTTAGAGCAGAACACTGAAGCTTTCTTT
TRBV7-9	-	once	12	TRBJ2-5	CASRNKQETQYF	TGTGCCAGCAGGAACAAACAAGAGACCCAGTACTTC
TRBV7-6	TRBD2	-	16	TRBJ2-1	CASSLATSGGAVRVFF	TGTGCCAGCAGCTTAGCGACGAGCGGGGGAGCAGTTAGGGTGTTCTTC
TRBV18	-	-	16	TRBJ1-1	CASSPGTGSENTEAFF	TGTGCCAGCTCACCCGGCACAGGGTCGGAGAACACTGAAGCTTTCTTT
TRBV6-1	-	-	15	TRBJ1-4	CASSDLLGANEKLFF	TGTGCCAGCAGTGACCTCCTCGGAGCTAATGAAAAACTGTTTTTT
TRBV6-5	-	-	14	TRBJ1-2	CASARGGANYGYTF	TGTGCCAGCGCAAGGGGGGGCGCTAACTATGGCTACACCTTC
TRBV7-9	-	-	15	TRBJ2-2	CASRPGSANTGELFF	TGTGCCAGCAGACCCGGAAGCGCGAACACCGGGGAGCTGTTTTTT
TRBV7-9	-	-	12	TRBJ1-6	CASSLEASPLHF	TGTGCCAGCAGCTTAGAAGCCTCACCCCTCCACTTT
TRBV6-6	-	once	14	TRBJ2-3	CASSYSSSTDTQYF	TGTGCCAGCAGTTACTCGAGCAGCACAGATACGCAGTATTTT
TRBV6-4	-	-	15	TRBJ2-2	CASSDPGSDTGELFF	TGTGCCAGCAGTGACCCCGGGTCGGACACCGGGGAGCTGTTTTTT
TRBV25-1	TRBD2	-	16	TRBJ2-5	CASRDRSGGFRETQYF	TGTGCCAGCAGGGACAGAAGCGGGGGGTTTAGAGAGACCCAGTACTTC
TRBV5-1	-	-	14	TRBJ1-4	CASRRQATNEKLFF	TGCGCCAGCAGGCGACAGGCGACTAATGAAAAACTGTTTTTT
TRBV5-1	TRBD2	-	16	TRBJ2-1	CASVTGASGGDWEQFF	TGCGCCAGCGTCACGGGAGCTAGCGGGGGGGATTGGGAGCAGTTCTTC